These 21 T cell receptor beta chains share one sample of origin, sequenced in a study of T cell repertoires in cytomegalovirus infection. TCRdb recomputed calls from the reads with MiXCR, one row per CDR3 protein. The sample lists hundreds of thousands of distinct CDR3 sequences; over 15% were seen once. Source material: PBMCs. The origin of the receptors is a human donor in good health (CMV status not recorded). Some clones in this sample may be carry-over from other donors' samples.

This clonotype appeared a few times. The chain combines TRBV7-2 with TRBJ2-1; a possible D gene is TRBD1 (7 bases). From germline, CDR1 is SGHTA and CDR2 FQGNSA. The CDR3 runs to 15 residues. The V end lost 1 base, the J end lost 8 bases, and 15 bases lay between the germline ends. CDR3 protein: CASSLEIQGGHEQFF. DNA for the CDR3: TGTGCCAGCAGCTTAGAAATTCAGGGGGGCCATGAGCAGTTCTTC.

The CDR3 spells CANSSGGNTEAFF. CDR3 DNA sequence: TGTGCCAACTCCTCGGGGGGGAACACTGAAGCTTTCTTT. The rearrangement uses TRBV6-4 and TRBJ1-1; a weak D match, TRBD1 (5 bases). Trimming stripped 10 bases from V and 1 base from J, with 13 bases between. The CDR3 loop spans 13 amino acids. In germline, CDR1 is MRHNA, CDR2 SNTAGT.

This clonotype was recorded many times. The V call is TRBV27, the J call TRBJ2-5; tentatively, D is TRBD1 or TRBD2 (6 bases each). The CDR3 spans 14 residues. Germline assignment: CDR1 MNHEY and CDR2 SMNVEV (reference sequence). The CDR3 sequence is CATSEGWGAETQYF. DNA for the CDR3: TGTGCTACCTCAGAGGGTTGGGGGGCAGAGACCCAGTACTTC.

This clonotype was seen at least ten times. The CDR3 DNA is TGTGCCAGCAGCGCCCACAGGGGGGGTTACAATGAGCAGTTCTTC. Translating it yields CASSAHRGGYNEQFF. The V and J genes are TRBV7-2 and TRBJ2-1; D may be TRBD1 (8 bases). V gave up 5 bases and J gave up 4 bases, with 15 bases separating them. Germline CDR1 and CDR2: SGHTA and FQGNSA. CDR3 size: 15 residues.

The V gene is TRBV7-9, the J gene TRBJ1-2; TRBD1 matches at 7 bases. The CDR3 spans 14 residues. Per the germline V gene, CDR1 is SEHNR and CDR2 is FQNEAQ (reference sequence). Germline trimming cut 4 bases from V and 6 bases from J; bases unmatched to any gene: 8. The CDR3 sequence is CASSSKGGRDGYTF. CDR3 nucleotides: TGTGCCAGCAGCTCCAAAGGGGGCAGGGATGGCTACACCTTC.

The chain employs TRBV15 and TRBJ2-3; D possibly uses TRBD1 or TRBD2 (6 bases each). The ends were cut back, 6 bases at V and 2 bases at J, with 15 bases in the middle. CDR1 is LNHNV, CDR2 YYDKDF, per germline (reference sequence). The CDR3 sequence is 15 residues long. CDR3 region: CATRDFGGPTDTQYF. As DNA, the CDR3 is TGTGCCACCAGAGATTTCGGGGGCCCCACAGATACGCAGTATTTT.

A few counts support this clonotype. The rearrangement uses TRBV12-3 or TRBV12-4 and TRBJ1-6, with D hard to call. V lost 3 bases to trimming and J lost 7 bases, with 7 bases between them. The length of the CDR3 is 13 residues. The CDR3 region is CASSFQQNSPLHF. CDR3 nucleotide sequence: TGTGCCAGCAGTTTTCAGCAGAATTCACCCCTCCACTTT.

This clonotype has at least ten counts. The chain employs TRBV12-3 or TRBV12-4 and TRBJ1-2; D might be TRBD1 (5 bases). The CDR3 contains 14 residues. V lost 3 bases and J 0 bases, leaving 8 bases between the germline ends. The CDR3 loop is CASSFQGPNYGYTF. Here the CDR3 DNA reads TGTGCCAGCAGTTTTCAGGGACCTAACTATGGCTACACCTTC.

This clonotype has a count of ten or more. The chain carries TRBV7-2 and TRBJ1-1; 7 bases fit TRBD1. The CDR3 totals 12 residues. CDR1 is SGHTA, CDR2 FQGNSA, per germline. The trim removed 7 bases at V and 11 bases at J, leaving 10 bases unmatched. CDR3 in DNA: TGTGCCAGCACCCCGACAGGGTTCGATGCTTTCTTT. This gives the protein CASTPTGFDAFF.

This clonotype was picked up many times. The chain employs TRBV12-3 or TRBV12-4 and TRBJ1-4; possibly TRBD1 for D (6 bases). Trimming removed 1 base from V and 4 bases from J, with 13 bases in between. This CDR3 contains 16 residues. CDR3: CASSLVLWDNNEKLFF. CDR3 nucleotide sequence: TGTGCCAGCAGTTTAGTCCTGTGGGACAATAATGAAAAACTGTTTTTT.

This clonotype appeared many times. This chain uses TRBV5-4 with TRBJ2-5; 13 bases agree with TRBD2. J was trimmed by 4 bases and V by 4 bases; bases with no gene match: 7. Germline CDR1 SGHNT, CDR2 YYREEE (reference sequence). CDR3 length: 16 residues. The CDR3 DNA reads TGTGCCAGCAGCCCCGGACTAGCGGGAGTTGGAGAGACCCAGTACTTC. It specifies CASSPGLAGVGETQYF.

In this sample, this clonotype turned up a few times. The J gene is TRBJ2-1, the V gene TRBV29-1; perhaps TRBD1 as D (6 bases). The CDR3 sequence is 16 residues long. Germline CDR1 and CDR2: SQVTM and ANQGSEA. The V end lost 4 bases, the J end lost 0 bases, and 16 bases lay between the germline ends. The CDR3 reads CSVARGGPSSYNEQFF. The CDR3 bases are TGCAGCGTTGCCAGGGGCGGGCCTAGCTCCTACAATGAGCAGTTCTTC.

This clonotype was picked up many times. J is TRBJ2-2 and V is TRBV20-1; 10 bases map to TRBD2. The CDR3 length is 14 residues. With V trimmed by 3 bases and J by 7 bases, 5 bases remained unmatched. Looked up from germline, CDR1 is DFQATT and CDR2 is SNEGSKA (reference sequence). The CDR3 sequence is CSARSGREGGELFF. In DNA form, the CDR3 reads TGCAGTGCTAGGAGCGGGAGGGAAGGCGGGGAGCTGTTTTTT.

This clonotype was found many times. The chain couples TRBV7-2 to TRBJ2-1; the D gene is possibly TRBD2 (5 bases). This CDR3 is built from 15 residues. V was clipped by 6 bases and J by 0 bases, with 12 bases between them. The germline V gene has CDR1 SGHTA and CDR2 FQGNSA. DNA for the CDR3: TGTGCCAGCAGGGTTCAGCGGAGCTCCTACAATGAGCAGTTCTTC. This codes for CASRVQRSSYNEQFF. The entire variable domain, with the rest obtained from reference TRBV7-2 and TRBJ2-1, is as follows: GAGVSQSPSNKVTEKGKDVELRCDPISGHTALYWYRQSLGQGLEFLIYFQGNSAPDKSGLPSDRFSAERTGGSVSTLTIQRTQQEDSAVYLCASRVQRSSYNEQFFGPGTRLTVL.

The rearrangement uses TRBV24-1 and TRBJ2-3, with unresolved D. CDR3 size: 14 residues. The ends were cut back, 4 bases at V and 7 bases at J, with 14 bases in the middle. CDR1 KGHDR and CDR2 SFDVKD come from the germline V gene. This CDR3 is CATSDAGRSYTQYF. The CDR3 coding sequence is TGTGCCACCAGTGACGCCGGGCGTTCTTATACGCAGTATTTT.

This clonotype has just one count. This chain joins TRBV20-1 and TRBJ2-3; 10 nucleotides align to TRBD2. Germline V gene data show CDR1 as DFQATT and CDR2 as SNEGSKA (reference sequence). CDR3 length: 13 amino acids. The CDR3 loop is CSGGLAATDTQYF. The CDR3 nucleotides read TGCAGCGGAGGACTAGCGGCAACAGATACGCAGTATTTT.

Ten or more counts support this clonotype. The chain uses TRBV7-6 and TRBJ2-7; the D call may be TRBD1 or TRBD2 (5 bases each). Trimming shortened V by 4 bases and J by 9 bases, and 16 bases separated the two germline ends. The CDR3 consists of 13 residues. Germline V gene lookup returns CDR1 SGHVS and CDR2 FNYEAQ. CDR3 sequence reads: CASSSPGTGAQYF. The CDR3 region has the DNA TGTGCCAGCAGCTCCCCGGGGACCGGGGCGCAGTACTTC.

The chain uses TRBV5-5 and TRBJ1-4, with D possibly TRBD1 on 5 matching bases. The CDR3 sequence is 15 residues long. Germline CDR1 reads SGHKS; CDR2 reads YYEKEE (reference sequence). Trimming cost V 5 bases and J 6 bases, with 17 bases left between them. The CDR3 region has the DNA TGTGCCAGCAGTCCGGACACCGCGGGTGATGAAAAACTGTTTTTT. Translation gives CASSPDTAGDEKLFF.

This chain connects TRBV6-2 or TRBV6-3 to TRBJ2-6, with 11 bases lining up with TRBD2. Germline-derived CDR1 and CDR2 are MNHEY and SVGEGT. After removal of 4 bases from V and 2 bases from J, the junction contained 1 base not matched to a gene. The CDR3 has 16 residues. The CDR3 is CASSLGLAAGANVLTF. Here the CDR3 DNA reads TGTGCCAGCAGTTTGGGACTAGCGGCTGGGGCCAACGTCCTGACTTTC.

This clonotype was seen ten or more times. The chain employs TRBV7-2 and TRBJ1-5; possible D gene TRBD1, 6 bases. This CDR3 has 17 residues. Germline assignment: CDR1 SGHTA and CDR2 FQGNSA. The germline V and J ends were trimmed by 5 bases and 1 base, with 18 bases remaining between them. DNA for the CDR3: TGTGCCAGCAGCATGACCTCACAGGGTTGGAGCAATCAGCCCCAGCATTTT. The encoded protein is CASSMTSQGWSNQPQHF.

The CDR3 sequence is CSAPGTPEFNYGYTF. Written as DNA, the CDR3 is TGCAGTGCCCCCGGGACACCCGAATTTAACTATGGCTACACCTTC. The chain couples TRBV20-1 to TRBJ1-2, with D possibly being TRBD1 (6 bases). The CDR3 consists of 15 residues. CDR1 DFQATT and CDR2 SNEGSKA come from the germline V gene (reference sequence). The germline V and J ends were trimmed by 6 bases and 1 base, with 18 bases remaining between them.